The subject of this entry is one T cell receptor (beta chain). No antigen is known for it. Base-call qualities are not available, and no considerably larger clone is one nucleotide away. What this sample's time point label stands for: about 28 days (+/-7) after the second vaccine dose. Sample treatment or condition, as interpreted from the label and publication: meningococcal conjugate vaccine given as trial control. The vaccinee samples were drawn from two UK trials, COV001 and COV002, one of which was a single-blind randomized controlled phase 2/3 trial testing AZD1222 (ChAdOx1 nCoV-19) in healthy adults. For TCRbeta chain sequencing, PBMC samples from trial participants were taken at day 0 and at day 28 after the second dose. The CDR3 regions of human TCRbeta chains were analyzed by immunosequencing. The authors' pipeline ran thus. TCRs in the repertoires were matched against a reference library of SARS-CoV-2-specific TCRs that had been generated with the MIRA antigen-specificity platform. Breadth was defined as the fraction of unique TCRs that were SARS-CoV-2-associated, and depth was defined as the fraction of total T cells that were SARS-CoV-2-associated. Using the MIRA data, each spike-specific TCR was assigned both to the spike region to which the TCR was reactive and to a CD4 or CD8 class. Log10-transformed breadth and depth values were compared by one-way ANOVA with Sidak's multiple comparisons tests. Here the immuneACCESS table is served through TCRdb, limited to in-frame sequences with V and J called. Missing clones are a known gap in these copies; in checked studies unresolved V genes cover under half, and the rest lacks a known reason. The D gene and trimming were derived from the DNA, and the V and J assignments and clone size from that table. This sample comprises 200,000 to 250,000 clones, roughly 94% of them detected only once. Roughly 1.8% of the sample belongs to the ten largest clones.

These data are taken from a study of T cell responses to AZD1222 COVID-19 vaccine (dated by TCRdb to 2020 to 2022). Study-level background: TCR sequencing covered 233 trial participants: 207 given two doses of AZD1222 and 26 given two doses of MenACWY control vaccine. Trial participants were enrolled by age into subgroups of 18-55, 56-69 and 70-plus years, and around 150, 28 and 57 TCR-sequenced participants, respectively, were included in these subgroups.

The investigation overall reported the following: Epitopes outside the regions mutated in the B.1.351 and B.1.1.7 variants were reportedly recognized by nearly half of the unique spike-specific TCRs. Participants were mostly white British, with more females than males. The authors suggested clonal diversity may have been underestimated. Only 5 to 7 AZD1222 recipients were SARS-CoV-2 seropositive at baseline, limiting conclusions about previously exposed vaccinees. In the small 56-69-year group, the increase in depth fell short of significance, most likely because of low power. Because no day 14 peak-response samples were available, the repertoires could be characterized only after the peak T cell response. After two AZD1222 doses, both the breadth and the depth of spike-specific TCRs were significantly higher than at day 0 and than in MenACWY recipients. The whole spike protein was spanned by vaccine-associated CD4 TCRs, and dominant responses were seen in regions 160-218 and 743-854.

V is shortened by 3 bases, J by 0 bases, and the region joining them spans 14 bases. The CDR3 sequence holds 16 residues, the cysteine and phenylalanine included. Just CDR3 DNA is preserved here, 48 bases in frame from base 1. From the germline V gene (reference sequence), CDR1 is LNHDA and CDR2 is SQIVND. This sequence originates from an adult who received the MenACWY meningococcal vaccine as a control. The material was peripheral blood, obtained 28 days after the second dose of the MenACWY control vaccine. The chain employs TRBV19 and TRBJ1-1; the D region possibly corresponds to TRBD1 (6 bases align). The nucleotides are TGTGCCAGTAGTATCGGGGGAGGGGGAATGAACACTGAAGCTTTCTTT. This is translated as CASSIGGGGMNTEAFF.